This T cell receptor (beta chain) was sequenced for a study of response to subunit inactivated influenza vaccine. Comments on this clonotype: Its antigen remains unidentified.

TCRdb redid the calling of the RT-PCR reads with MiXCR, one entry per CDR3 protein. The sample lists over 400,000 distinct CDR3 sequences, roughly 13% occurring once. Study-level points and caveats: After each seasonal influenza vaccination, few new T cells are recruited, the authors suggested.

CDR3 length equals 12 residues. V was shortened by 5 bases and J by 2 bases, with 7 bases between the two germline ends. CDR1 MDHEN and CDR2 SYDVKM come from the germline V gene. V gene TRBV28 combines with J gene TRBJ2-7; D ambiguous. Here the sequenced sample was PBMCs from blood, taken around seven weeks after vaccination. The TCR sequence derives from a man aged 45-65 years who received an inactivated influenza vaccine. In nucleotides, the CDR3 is TGTGCCAGCAGTACTCATACCTACGAGCAGTACTTC. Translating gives CASSTHTYEQYF.